These 14 T cell receptor beta chains share one sample of origin, sequenced in a study of neurological immune-mediated disorders. Time point defined: longitudinal time-point 1 (baseline). TCRdb re-called the 5' RACE reads through MiXCR, storing one row per CDR3 protein. The sample records tens of thousands of distinct CDR3 sequences, roughly 10% being singletons. The sample taken for sequencing was PBMCs. The source is a man aged 30 to 45 in good health.

This clonotype was picked up many times. This sequence joins TRBV29-1 and TRBJ2-5, with 8 bases that match TRBD1. The germline CDR1 and CDR2 sequences are SQVTM and ANQGSEA. J gave up 5 bases and V 5 bases, and 7 bases lay outside the gene matches. CDR3 size: 13 residues. CDR3 loop: CSVQRQGSETQYF. In DNA, the CDR3 is TGCAGCGTTCAACGACAGGGGTCGGAGACCCAGTACTTC.

V is TRBV6-2 or TRBV6-3 and J is TRBJ2-7; 9 bases match TRBD1. The CDR3 contains 15 residues. Germline assignment: CDR1 MNHEY and CDR2 SVGEGT. With V trimmed by 5 bases and J by 4 bases, 9 bases remained unmatched. The CDR3 reads CASSTTGTGLYEQYF. CDR3 nucleotides: TGTGCCAGCAGTACCACGGGGACAGGGCTATACGAGCAGTACTTC.

This clonotype was detected many times. J is TRBJ2-7 and V is TRBV19; 11 nucleotides match TRBD2. The CDR3 has 15 amino acids. Germline trimming cut 5 bases from V and 4 bases from J; bases unmatched to any gene: 7. The germline gives CDR1 LNHDA, CDR2 SQIVND (reference sequence). The CDR3 coding sequence is TGTGCCAGTAGTGCCAAGACTAGCGGGGTGTACGAGCAGTACTTC. Translation: CASSAKTSGVYEQYF.

Ten or more counts support this clonotype. The chain joins TRBV5-1 to TRBJ2-3; 8 bases fit TRBD2. With 1 base clipped from V and 2 bases from J, the junction kept 9 bases outside the gene matches. This CDR3 has 17 amino acids. The germline V gene encodes CDR1 SGHRS and CDR2 YFSETQ. CDR3 coding DNA: TGCGCCAGCAGCTTGATTCCGGGAGGGCTATCCACAGATACGCAGTATTTT. Its translation is CASSLIPGGLSTDTQYF.

This clonotype appeared a few times. V and J are TRBV27 and TRBJ2-7; 12 bases are shared with TRBD1. This CDR3 comprises 15 residues. V gave up 3 bases and J gave up 10 bases; unmatched junction bases: 10. The germline V gene has CDR1 MNHEY and CDR2 SMNVEV (reference sequence). CDR3 sequence reads: CASSLVPGQGATQYF. The CDR3 bases are TGTGCCAGCAGTTTGGTACCGGGACAGGGGGCGACTCAGTACTTC.

This clonotype was detected ten times or more. This chain uses TRBV27 with TRBJ2-2, with D possibly being TRBD1 or TRBD2 (5 bases each). Germline V gene sequence: CDR1 MNHEY, CDR2 SMNVEV (reference sequence). Deletions cut 7 bases from V and 1 base from J, with 25 bases between. The CDR3 covers 19 residues. CDR3 DNA sequence: TGTGCCAGCACTTACTCAAGTGGGGGTTCCAGAAAGAACACCGGGGAGCTGTTTTTT. As protein: CASTYSSGGSRKNTGELFF.

This clonotype was seen at least ten times. The chain couples TRBV20-1 to TRBJ2-1; 11 bases line up with TRBD2. Per the germline V gene, CDR1 is DFQATT and CDR2 is SNEGSKA (reference sequence). The CDR3 length is 13 residues. Trimming cost V 6 bases and J 6 bases; bases outside gene matches: 4. CDR3 in DNA: TGCAGTGCCGAAGGACTAGCGGGCAATGAGCAGTTCTTC. It is translated as CSAEGLAGNEQFF.

The chain carries TRBV25-1 and TRBJ2-1, with D perhaps TRBD2 (5 bases). V was shortened by 8 bases and J by 7 bases, with 27 bases between the two germline ends. This CDR3 contains 17 residues. Germline loops: CDR1 MGHDK, CDR2 SYGVNS. The CDR3 DNA reads as TGTGCCAGCTGCTGCGGAGGCGGAGCCTCGGCGTGGAATGAGCAGTTCTTC. Protein sequence: CASCCGGGASAWNEQFF.

The table lists this clonotype with many counts. The genes are TRBV28 and TRBJ2-1; D is possibly TRBD1 (6 bases). With 3 bases removed from V and 4 bases from J, the gap between germline ends came to 13 bases. This CDR3 is built from 15 residues. Germline-derived CDR1 and CDR2 are MDHEN and SYDVKM. In nucleotides, the CDR3 is TGTGCCAGCAGTTTGGCGGACAGAGAATACAATGAGCAGTTCTTC. Residues: CASSLADREYNEQFF.

J is TRBJ2-7 and V is TRBV5-1, with D possibly being TRBD1 or TRBD2 (5 bases each). This CDR3 is 12 amino acids long. V was clipped by 0 bases and J by 9 bases, with 10 bases between them. Germline V gives CDR1 SGHRS, CDR2 YFSETQ. In DNA, the CDR3 is TGCGCCAGCAGCTTGGGTCAGGGAGTGCAGTACTTC. The encoded protein is CASSLGQGVQYF.

This clonotype was counted at least ten times. CDR3 amino acids: CASSRPTGGHEKLFF. The CDR3 DNA sequence: TGTGCCAGCAGCCGACCGACAGGGGGCCATGAAAAACTGTTTTTT. The V call is TRBV11-2, the J call TRBJ1-4; the match to TRBD1 covers 10 bases. CDR3 length: 15 amino acids. Trimming at V came to 5 bases and at J to 6 bases, leaving 6 bases not matched to a gene. From germline, CDR1 is SGHAT and CDR2 FQNNGV.

This clonotype was counted many times. The chain combines TRBV6-2 or TRBV6-3 with TRBJ2-1; 8 bases align to TRBD1. CDR1 MNHEY and CDR2 SVGEGT come from the germline V gene. The CDR3 covers 16 residues. J gave up 6 bases and V 8 bases, and 15 bases lay outside the gene matches. CDR3 DNA: TGTGCCAGCCATACCAGACGACAAACAGGGGGCAATGAGCAGTTCTTC. Translation: CASHTRRQTGGNEQFF.

This clonotype was seen ten or more times. The genes are TRBV5-1 and TRBJ1-1; D might be TRBD1 (5 bases). The CDR3 sequence is 16 residues long. Germline V gives CDR1 SGHRS, CDR2 YFSETQ. V lost 0 bases and J 2 bases, leaving 14 bases between the germline ends. The CDR3 region has the DNA TGCGCCAGCAGCTTGGTCCCCAGGGCTGGTAACACTGAAGCTTTCTTT. This encodes CASSLVPRAGNTEAFF. The whole variable domain, remainder taken from reference TRBV5-1 and TRBJ1-1, is KAGVTQTPRYLIKTRGQQVTLSCSPISGHRSVSWYQQTPGQGLQFLFEYFSETQRNKGNFPGRFSGRQFSNSRSEMNVSTLELGDSALYLCASSLVPRAGNTEAFFGQGTRLTVV.

The table lists this clonotype with many counts. The chain carries TRBV4-1 and TRBJ1-5; TRBD1 matches at 8 bases. J was trimmed by 0 bases and V by 3 bases; bases with no gene match: 16. The CDR3 loop spans 20 amino acids. The germline gives CDR1 MGHRA, CDR2 YSYEKL. The CDR3 loop reads CASSQSLNRQGKSSNQPQHF. The DNA for the CDR3 is TGCGCCAGCAGCCAGAGCCTTAACAGACAGGGGAAGAGTAGCAATCAGCCCCAGCATTTT.